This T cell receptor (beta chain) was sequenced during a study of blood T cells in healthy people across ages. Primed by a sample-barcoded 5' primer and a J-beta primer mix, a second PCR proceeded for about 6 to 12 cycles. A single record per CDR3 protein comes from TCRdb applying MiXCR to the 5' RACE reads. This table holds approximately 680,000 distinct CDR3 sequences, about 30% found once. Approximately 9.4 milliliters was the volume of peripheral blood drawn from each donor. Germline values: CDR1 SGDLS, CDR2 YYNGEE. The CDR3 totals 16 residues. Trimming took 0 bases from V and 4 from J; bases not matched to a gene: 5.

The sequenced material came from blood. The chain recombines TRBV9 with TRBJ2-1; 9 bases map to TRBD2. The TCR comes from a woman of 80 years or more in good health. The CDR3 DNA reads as TGTGCCAGCAGCGTAGCAGGGCTAGCGGGATACAATGAGCAGTTCTTC. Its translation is CASSVAGLAGYNEQFF.